The 29 T cell receptor beta chains below come from one sample, sequenced in a study of blood T cells in healthy people across ages. Sample-barcoded 5' priming and a J-beta primer mix drove a second PCR of 7 to 11 cycles. TCRdb passed the 5' RACE reads through MiXCR, listing each CDR3 protein once. Seen here are hundreds of thousands of distinct CDR3 sequences, about 62% observed once, and the top ten hold about 30%. Sequencing was done on a sample of blood. The receptors were sampled from a man aged 25-40 years in good health.

The V gene is TRBV5-5, the J gene TRBJ2-6, with a weak D call TRBD1 (5 bases). Trimming cost V 5 bases and J 4 bases, with 10 bases left between them. The CDR3 consists of 14 residues. Germline CDR1 SGHKS, CDR2 YYEKEE (reference sequence). CDR3 protein: CASRNPGGANVLTF. CDR3 in DNA: TGTGCCAGCAGAAATCCAGGGGGGGCCAACGTCCTGACTTTC.

V gene TRBV7-2 combines with J gene TRBJ2-1; D call uncertain. Germline V gives CDR1 SGHTA, CDR2 FQGNSA. Trimming took 5 bases from V and 9 from J, leaving 8 bases between them. The CDR3 is 11 residues long. For the CDR3, the DNA is TGTGCCAGCAGCCCGGGCTGTGAGCAGTTCTTC. Translation: CASSPGCEQFF.

A few counts support this clonotype. The chain uses TRBV10-3 and TRBJ2-1; tentative D call: TRBD2 (6 bases). CDR1 ENHRY and CDR2 SYGVKD come from the germline V gene. Trimming took 0 bases from V and 4 from J, leaving 13 bases between them. The CDR3 extends over 16 amino acids. The CDR3 region is CAISESKGREYNEQFF. The CDR3 nucleotides read TGTGCCATCAGTGAGTCGAAAGGACGGGAGTACAATGAGCAGTTCTTC.

The chain carries TRBV6-2 or TRBV6-3 and TRBJ1-1; 7 positions agree with TRBD1. J lost 5 bases, V lost 7 bases, and 10 bases had no gene match. Looked up from germline, CDR1 is MNHEY and CDR2 is SVGEGT. This CDR3 is 14 amino acids long. CDR3 coding DNA: TGTGCCAGCACTCAGAGACAGGGAGGAACTGAAGCTTTCTTT. It yields the protein CASTQRQGGTEAFF.

The chain has TRBV6-6 and TRBJ2-5; 7 bases align to TRBD2. TRBJ2-7 matches the DNA end more closely, so the J call is doubtful. Germline CDR1 MNHNY, CDR2 SVGAGI (reference sequence). CDR3 length equals 14 residues. CDR3 DNA sequence: TGTGCCACCAATCCCCGACCGGGGGGAGGCGAGCAGTACTTC. As protein: CATNPRPGGGEQYF.

This clonotype was counted a few times. The chain employs TRBV9 and TRBJ2-5; D is possibly TRBD1 (7 bases). V dropped 1 base and J dropped 2 bases, with 15 bases sitting between them. The CDR3 runs 16 residues. CDR1 is SGDLS and CDR2 is YYNGEE in the germline V gene. Written as DNA, the CDR3 is TGTGCCAGCAGCGTATACGGGGGACAGAGACAAGAGACCCAGTACTTC. This encodes CASSVYGGQRQETQYF.

The V gene is TRBV2, the J gene TRBJ2-4; TRBD1 matches 8 bases. The CDR3 covers 12 residues. Germline CDR1 is SNHLY and CDR2 is FYNNEI. The V gene end was trimmed by 2 bases and the J gene end by 12 bases; junction bases not matched to a gene: 3. The CDR3 sequence: CASSEIGTGQYF. CDR3 nucleotides: TGTGCCAGCAGTGAAATAGGGACAGGTCAGTACTTC.

The chain couples TRBV6-5 to TRBJ2-3; D is uncertain. Germline V CDR1 and CDR2: MNHEY, SVGAGI. The CDR3 is made up of 15 amino acids. V was cut by 6 bases and J by 0 bases, with 13 bases left in between. The CDR3 sequence: CASRASGTSTDTQYF. In DNA, the CDR3 is TGTGCCAGCAGGGCGAGTGGTACTAGCACAGATACGCAGTATTTT.

J is TRBJ2-4 and V is TRBV10-3, with D perhaps being TRBD1 or TRBD2 (5 bases each). The J call is uncertain, as TRBJ2-7 better fits the DNA end. This CDR3 has 14 amino acids. From germline, CDR1 is ENHRY and CDR2 SYGVKD. The CDR3 coding sequence is TGTGCCATCAGTGAGGAGGGGATGGTTAACGAGCAGTACTTC. It translates to CAISEEGMVNEQYF.

Only a few counts were recorded for this clonotype. This chain links TRBV5-1 with TRBJ2-1, with 11 bases identical to TRBD2. Trimming took 4 bases from V and 2 from J; bases not matched to a gene: 5. Germline CDR1 reads SGHRS; CDR2 reads YFSETQ. The CDR3 has 16 amino acids. The CDR3 DNA reads as TGCGCCAGCAGCAAGACTAGCGGGGATACCTACAATGAGCAGTTCTTC. Encoded protein: CASSKTSGDTYNEQFF.

CDR3 DNA: TGTGCCAGCAGTTACGGACCCGACTCTGGGGCCAACGTCCTGACTTTC. This codes for CASSYGPDSGANVLTF. The chain employs TRBV6-5 and TRBJ2-6, with D uncertain. V lost 2 bases to trimming and J lost 0 bases, with 8 bases between them. The germline CDR1 and CDR2 sequences are MNHEY and SVGAGI. CDR3 size: 16 residues.

The chain carries TRBV27 and TRBJ2-6; maybe TRBD1 (6 bases). V lost 6 bases to trimming and J lost 2 bases, with 11 bases between them. This CDR3 has 15 residues. Germline V gene data show CDR1 as MNHEY and CDR2 as SMNVEV (reference sequence). The CDR3 coding sequence is TGTGCCAGCAGGATTGGGGGCGCTGGGGCCAACGTCCTGACTTTC. Residues: CASRIGGAGANVLTF.

This sequence joins TRBV14 and TRBJ2-3, with TRBD1 identical over 7 bases. The germline V gene has CDR1 SGHDN and CDR2 FVKESK. The length of the CDR3 is 17 residues. V shed 0 bases and J 0 bases; nucleotides not matched to a gene: 6. The DNA for the CDR3 is TGTGCCAGCAGCCAAGATCGAGGGACAGCTAGCACAGATACGCAGTATTTT. The encoded protein is CASSQDRGTASTDTQYF.

The J gene is TRBJ1-2, the V gene TRBV10-3, with D perhaps matching TRBD1 (6 bases). Trimming pared 5 bases from V and 3 bases from J, leaving 7 bases between. Germline CDR1 reads ENHRY; CDR2 reads SYGVKD. The CDR3 consists of 12 residues. As DNA, the CDR3 is TGTGCCATCAGTAGACAGGACTATGGCTACACCTTC. Encoded protein: CAISRQDYGYTF.

The CDR3 DNA is TGTGCCAGCAGCTTATACGGGACAGTAGCTTACGAGCAGTACTTC. Protein product: CASSLYGTVAYEQYF. J is TRBJ2-7 and V is TRBV7-2, with 7 bases aligning to TRBD1. V was clipped by 2 bases and J by 4 bases; unmatched bases: 8. CDR1 is SGHTA and CDR2 is FQGNSA in the germline V gene. The CDR3 is made up of 15 amino acids.

This clonotype was detected a few times. This sequence joins TRBV6-5 and TRBJ2-7; 7 positions agree with TRBD1. Germline V lookup: CDR1 MNHEY, CDR2 SVGAGI. The CDR3 totals 15 residues. V lost 0 bases to trimming and J lost 2 bases; unmatched junction nucleotides: 4. Written as DNA, the CDR3 is TGTGCCAGCAGTTACTCTGGGACAGTTACCTACGAGCAGTACTTC. Protein product: CASSYSGTVTYEQYF.

This rearrangement joins TRBV7-2 to TRBJ1-1; the D is unclear. Trimming pared 6 bases from V and 6 bases from J, leaving 11 bases between. There are 12 residues in the CDR3. Germline V gives CDR1 SGHTA, CDR2 FQGNSA. The CDR3 DNA is TGTGCCAGCAGGGCCATGGTCGCTGAAGCTTTCTTT. This gives the protein CASRAMVAEAFF.

This CDR3 reads CASRLAGDTYEQYF. The CDR3 DNA reads TGTGCCAGCAGACTAGCGGGGGACACCTACGAGCAGTACTTC. This chain uses TRBV12-3 or TRBV12-4 with TRBJ2-7; 11 bases fit TRBD2. The V and J ends lost 6 bases and 2 bases, in that order; junction bases with no gene match: 3. The CDR3 has 14 amino acids.

The rearrangement uses TRBV6-5 and TRBJ2-1, with TRBD1 matching over 9 bases. CDR3 length: 15 residues. Germline V lookup: CDR1 MNHEY, CDR2 SVGAGI. The junction had 7 bases not matched to a gene; V was cut back by 5 bases and J by 5 bases. DNA of the CDR3: TGTGCCAGCAGTATTGACAGGGGGTGGAACAATGAGCAGTTCTTC. Protein sequence: CASSIDRGWNNEQFF.

The V and J genes are TRBV2 and TRBJ2-1; possibly TRBD1 for D (6 bases). This CDR3 spans 10 amino acids. Between the trimmed V and J ends, which lost 6 bases and 12 bases, there was a span of 9 bases. Germline V gives CDR1 SNHLY, CDR2 FYNNEI. The CDR3 is CASRQGRQFF. Written as DNA, the CDR3 is TGTGCCAGCAGACAGGGAAGGCAGTTCTTC.

This chain connects TRBV7-9 to TRBJ2-7, with 8 positions matching TRBD1. Gene TRBJ2-5 matches the end of the DNA better, so the J call may be wrong. This CDR3 spans 16 amino acids. Germline lookup yields CDR1 SEHNR and CDR2 FQNEAQ (reference sequence). The CDR3 loop reads CASRPGQVGIQETQYF. The CDR3 bases are TGTGCCAGCAGGCCGGGACAGGTGGGAATACAAGAGACCCAGTACTTC.

The V and J genes are TRBV7-8 and TRBJ2-3, with TRBD1 identical over 9 bases. The germline CDR1 and CDR2 sequences are SGHVS and FQNEAQ. The junction had 11 bases not matched to a gene; V was cut back by 5 bases and J by 2 bases. The CDR3 spans 17 residues. In nucleotides, the CDR3 is TGTGCCAGCAGCGTGCCCCGGGACAGGGTACCCACAGATACGCAGTATTTT. Its protein product is CASSVPRDRVPTDTQYF. The full variable domain, with the rest looked up from reference TRBV7-8 and TRBJ2-3, is GAGVSQSPRYKVAKRGQDVALRCDPISGHVSLFWYQQALGQGPEFLTYFQNEAQLDKSGLPSDRFFAERPEGSVSTLKIQRTQQEDSAVYLCASSVPRDRVPTDTQYFGPGTRLTVL.

This clonotype was observed at least ten times. This chain joins TRBV7-3 and TRBJ2-1, with a possible D match to TRBD2 (5 bases). The germline CDR1 and CDR2 sequences are SGHTA and FQGTGA. V lost 6 bases and J 11 bases, leaving 29 bases between the germline ends. The CDR3 is made up of 17 amino acids. The chain's CDR3 is CASRSELCLADPKKQFF. The CDR3 nucleotides are TGTGCCAGCAGGTCCGAATTGTGTCTAGCAGACCCTAAAAAGCAGTTCTTC. Combining the CDR3 with reference TRBV7-3 and TRBJ2-1 gives the whole variable domain GAGVSQTPSNKVTEKGKYVELRCDPISGHTALYWYRQSLGQGPEFLIYFQGTGAADDSGLPNDRFFAVRPEGSVSTLKIQRTERGDSAVYLCASRSELCLADPKKQFFGPGTRLTVL.

The genes are TRBV12-3 or TRBV12-4 and TRBJ2-2; the match to TRBD1 covers 8 bases. CDR3 length: 15 residues. J was trimmed by 3 bases and V by 4 bases; bases with no gene match: 4. CDR3 amino acids: CASSYGTGDTGELFF. The CDR3 DNA follows: TGTGCCAGCAGTTATGGGACAGGAGACACCGGGGAGCTGTTTTTT.

The chain carries TRBV6-7 and TRBJ2-1; D not certain. Being an ORF, TRBV6-7 has a function that is uncertain. The CDR3 length is 16 residues. V dropped 2 bases and J dropped 2 bases, with 13 bases sitting between them. This CDR3 is CASSYPRGSTYNEQFF. The DNA for the CDR3 is TGTGCCAGCAGTTACCCTAGAGGATCCACCTACAATGAGCAGTTCTTC.

V and J are TRBV4-3 and TRBJ1-2; D unresolved. The germline gives CDR1 LGHNA, CDR2 YSLEER. CDR3 length equals 14 residues. Trimming removed 0 bases at V and 1 base at J, with 6 bases between. For the CDR3, the DNA is TGCGCCAGCAGCCAAGACAGGATTAACTATGGCTACACCTTC. Translating gives CASSQDRINYGYTF.

This clonotype was seen just once. The chain has TRBV5-1 and TRBJ2-5, with D unresolved. CDR1 is SGHRS, CDR2 YFSETQ, per germline. Trimming cost V 1 base and J 11 bases, with 15 bases left between them. This CDR3 has 13 residues. The CDR3 spells CASSLTEVNDQYF. CDR3 bases: TGCGCCAGCAGCTTGACCGAGGTAAATGATCAGTACTTC. The full variable domain, in which reference TRBV5-1 and TRBJ2-5 provide the parts outside the CDR3, is KAGVTQTPRYLIKTRGQQVTLSCSPISGHRSVSWYQQTPGQGLQFLFEYFSETQRNKGNFPGRFSGRQFSNSRSEMNVSTLELGDSALYLCASSLTEVNDQYFGPGTRLLVL.

The chain uses TRBV12-3 or TRBV12-4 and TRBJ1-2; weak D call: TRBD1 (6 bases). V was shortened by 5 bases and J by 5 bases, with 18 bases between the two germline ends. The CDR3 is 15 residues long. The DNA of the CDR3 is TGTGCCAGCAGTCCCGGGGGGCGGACAGTGTATGGCTACACCTTC. This gives the protein CASSPGGRTVYGYTF.

This clonotype has just a few counts. The chain links TRBV2 to TRBJ1-2; unclear D gene. Germline V gives CDR1 SNHLY, CDR2 FYNNEI. Trimming stripped 11 bases from V and 5 bases from J, with 21 bases between. The CDR3 extends over 14 amino acids. The CDR3 is CAGTFDVGIYGYTF. CDR3 bases: TGTGCCGGCACCTTTGACGTAGGAATTTATGGCTACACCTTC.